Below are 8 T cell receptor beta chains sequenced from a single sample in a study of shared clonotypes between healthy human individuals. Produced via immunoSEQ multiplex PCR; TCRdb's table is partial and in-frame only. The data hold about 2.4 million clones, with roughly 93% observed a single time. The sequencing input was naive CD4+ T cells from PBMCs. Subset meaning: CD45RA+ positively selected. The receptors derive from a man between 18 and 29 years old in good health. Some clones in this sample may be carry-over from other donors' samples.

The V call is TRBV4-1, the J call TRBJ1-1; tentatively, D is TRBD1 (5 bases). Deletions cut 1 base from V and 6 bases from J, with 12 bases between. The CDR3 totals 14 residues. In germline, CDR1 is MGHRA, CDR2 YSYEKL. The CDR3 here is CASSQGTFPPEAFF. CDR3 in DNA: TGCGCCAGCAGCCAAGGGACATTCCCCCCTGAAGCTTTCTTT.

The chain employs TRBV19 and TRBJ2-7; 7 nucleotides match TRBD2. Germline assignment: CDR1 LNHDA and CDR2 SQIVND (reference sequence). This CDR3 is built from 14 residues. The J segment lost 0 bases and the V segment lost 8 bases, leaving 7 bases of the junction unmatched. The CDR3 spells CASGAGTTSYEQYF. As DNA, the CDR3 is TGTGCCAGTGGAGCCGGGACTACCTCCTACGAGCAGTACTTC.

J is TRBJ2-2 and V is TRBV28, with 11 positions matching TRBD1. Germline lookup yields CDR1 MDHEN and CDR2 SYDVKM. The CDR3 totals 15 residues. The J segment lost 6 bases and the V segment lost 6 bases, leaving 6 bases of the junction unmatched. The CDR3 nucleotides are TGTGCCAGCAGCCCCGGGACAGGGGGTCCCGGGGAGCTGTTTTTT. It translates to CASSPGTGGPGELFF.

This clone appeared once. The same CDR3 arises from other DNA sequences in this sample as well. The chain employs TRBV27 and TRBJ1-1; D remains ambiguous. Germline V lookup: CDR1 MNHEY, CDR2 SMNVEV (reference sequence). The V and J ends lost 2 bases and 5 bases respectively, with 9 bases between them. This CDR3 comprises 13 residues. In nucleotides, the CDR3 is TGTGCCAGCAGTTTACAAAGAGAGACTGAAGCTTTCTTT. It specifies CASSLQRETEAFF.

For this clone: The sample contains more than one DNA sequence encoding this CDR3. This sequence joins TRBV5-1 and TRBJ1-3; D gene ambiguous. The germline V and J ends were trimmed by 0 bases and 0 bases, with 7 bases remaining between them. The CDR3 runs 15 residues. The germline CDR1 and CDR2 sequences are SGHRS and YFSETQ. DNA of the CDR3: TGCGCCAGCAGCTTGGCGCCGGGCTCTGGAAACACCATATATTTT. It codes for CASSLAPGSGNTIYF.

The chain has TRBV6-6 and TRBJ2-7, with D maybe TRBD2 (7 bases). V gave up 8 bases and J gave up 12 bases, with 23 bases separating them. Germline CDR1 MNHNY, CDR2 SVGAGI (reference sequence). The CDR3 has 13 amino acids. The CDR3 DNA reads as TGTGCCAGCGGGGGCGGGAGAGGAATTGTAGGGTACTTC. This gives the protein CASGGGRGIVGYF.

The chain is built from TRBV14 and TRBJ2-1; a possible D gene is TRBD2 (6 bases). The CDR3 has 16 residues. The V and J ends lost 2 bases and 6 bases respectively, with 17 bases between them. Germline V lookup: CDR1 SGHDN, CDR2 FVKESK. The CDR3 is CASSQRGLSVGNEQFF. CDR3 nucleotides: TGTGCCAGCAGCCAACGGGGACTCTCCGTTGGCAATGAGCAGTTCTTC.

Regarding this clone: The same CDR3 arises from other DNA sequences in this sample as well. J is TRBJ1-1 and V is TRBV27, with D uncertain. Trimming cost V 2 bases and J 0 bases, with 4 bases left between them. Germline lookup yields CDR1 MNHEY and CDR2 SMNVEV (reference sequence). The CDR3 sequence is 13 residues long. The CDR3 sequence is CASSLILNTEAFF. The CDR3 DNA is TGTGCCAGCAGTTTAATACTGAACACTGAAGCTTTCTTT.